Below are 7 T cell receptor beta chains sequenced from a single sample in a study of CD8+ T cells in alopecia areata. In each case, RNA was isolated and then reverse transcribed into cDNA as the sequencing template. Measured with immunoSEQ multiplex PCR; TCRdb has only the in-frame clones, and not every one. This table holds tens of thousands of clones, 62% found once. The sample taken for sequencing was NKG2D-high CD8+ T cells sorted from blood. All receptors come from a human donor with alopecia areata.

This chain connects TRBV27 to TRBJ2-6, with TRBD2 as a possible D gene (5 bases). The CDR3 extends over 16 amino acids. V gave up 2 bases and J gave up 1 base, with 9 bases separating them. CDR1 is MNHEY, CDR2 SMNVEV, per germline (reference sequence). This chain's CDR3 is CASSLVGGSGANVLTF. CDR3 coding DNA: TGTGCCAGCAGTTTAGTTGGAGGATCTGGGGCCAACGTCCTGACTTTC. Combining the CDR3 with reference TRBV27 and TRBJ2-6 gives the whole variable domain EAQVTQNPRYLITVTGKKLTVTCSQNMNHEYMSWYRQDPGLGLRQIYYSMNVEVTDKGDVPEGYKVSRKEKRNFPLILESPSPNQTSLYFCASSLVGGSGANVLTFGAGSRLTVL.

DNA of the CDR3: TGTGCCAGCAGCTCTCCCCGGACTAGCGCCGCAGATACGCAGTATTTT. Amino acids: CASSSPRTSAADTQYF. The V call is TRBV7-2, the J call TRBJ2-3; 9 bases map to TRBD2. Losses at the gene ends were 4 bases for V and 4 bases for J; bases not matched to a gene: 9. The length of the CDR3 is 16 residues. CDR1 is SGHTA and CDR2 is FQGNSA in the germline V gene.

This clone was seen a handful of times. The chain uses TRBV27 and TRBJ2-6; D remains ambiguous. Per germline, CDR1 MNHEY and CDR2 SMNVEV (reference sequence). The CDR3 is made up of 15 amino acids. Between the trimmed V and J ends, which lost 7 bases and 0 bases, there was a span of 10 bases. The chain's CDR3 is CASTRGSSGANVLTF. As DNA, the CDR3 is TGTGCCAGCACTCGTGGAAGCTCTGGGGCCAACGTCCTGACTTTC.

This chain connects TRBV7-9 to TRBJ1-2; TRBD1 is a possible D gene (6 bases). Germline V gives CDR1 SEHNR, CDR2 FQNEAQ (reference sequence). V was clipped by 1 base and J by 3 bases, with 9 bases between them. The CDR3 extends over 14 amino acids. CDR3 loop: CASSLVAGDYGYTF. The CDR3 nucleotides read TGTGCCAGCAGCTTAGTCGCAGGGGACTATGGCTACACCTTC.

In its sample, this clone is medium-sized (0.01 to 0.1%). This sample includes further DNA sequences coding for the same CDR3. V is TRBV14 and J is TRBJ1-1; D gene unclear. Germline CDR1 and CDR2: SGHDN and FVKESK. The CDR3 length is 13 residues. Trimming pared 1 base from V and 5 bases from J, leaving 8 bases between. The CDR3 DNA reads TGTGCCAGCAGCCAAGTCTCATGGACTGAAGCTTTCTTT. Its translation is CASSQVSWTEAFF.

The chain links TRBV7-9 to TRBJ1-5, with a possible D match to TRBD1 (5 bases). The CDR3 consists of 16 residues. Germline V lookup: CDR1 SEHNR, CDR2 FQNEAQ (reference sequence). Trimming cost V 1 base and J 2 bases, with 12 bases left between them. The CDR3: CASSLGAQGRNQPQHF. Here the CDR3 DNA reads TGTGCCAGCAGCTTAGGGGCGCAGGGCCGCAATCAGCCCCAGCATTTT. Complete variable domain (other parts from reference TRBV7-9 and TRBJ1-5): DTGVSQNPRHKITKRGQNVTFRCDPISEHNRLYWYRQTLGQGPEFLTYFQNEAQLEKSRLLSDRFSAERPKGSFSTLEIQRTEQGDSAMYLCASSLGAQGRNQPQHFGDGTRLSIL.

This chain links TRBV5-1 with TRBJ2-5; D is unclear. V was pared by 0 bases and J by 5 bases, with 20 bases between. The germline gives CDR1 SGHRS, CDR2 YFSETQ. This CDR3 has 17 residues. For the CDR3, the DNA is TGCGCCAGCAGCTTGGCCTGGGCCAGTTGGGATGGGGAGACCCAGTACTTC. This sequence encodes CASSLAWASWDGETQYF.